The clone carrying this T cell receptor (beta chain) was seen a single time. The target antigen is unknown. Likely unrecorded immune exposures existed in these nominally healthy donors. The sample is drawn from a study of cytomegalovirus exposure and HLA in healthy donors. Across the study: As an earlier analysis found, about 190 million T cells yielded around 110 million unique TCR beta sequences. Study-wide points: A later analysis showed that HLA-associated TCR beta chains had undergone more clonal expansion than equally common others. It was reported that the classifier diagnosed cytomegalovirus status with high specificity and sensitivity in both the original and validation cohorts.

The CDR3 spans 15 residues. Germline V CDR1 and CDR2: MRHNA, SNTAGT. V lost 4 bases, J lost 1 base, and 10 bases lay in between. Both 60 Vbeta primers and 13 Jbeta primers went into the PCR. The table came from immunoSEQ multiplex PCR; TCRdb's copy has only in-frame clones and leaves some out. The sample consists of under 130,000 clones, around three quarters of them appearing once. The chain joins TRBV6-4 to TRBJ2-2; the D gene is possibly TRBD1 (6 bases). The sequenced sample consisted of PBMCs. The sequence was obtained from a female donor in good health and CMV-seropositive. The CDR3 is CASSVGQWNTGELFF. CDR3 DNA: TGTGCCAGCAGTGTCGGACAGTGGAACACCGGGGAGCTGTTTTTT.